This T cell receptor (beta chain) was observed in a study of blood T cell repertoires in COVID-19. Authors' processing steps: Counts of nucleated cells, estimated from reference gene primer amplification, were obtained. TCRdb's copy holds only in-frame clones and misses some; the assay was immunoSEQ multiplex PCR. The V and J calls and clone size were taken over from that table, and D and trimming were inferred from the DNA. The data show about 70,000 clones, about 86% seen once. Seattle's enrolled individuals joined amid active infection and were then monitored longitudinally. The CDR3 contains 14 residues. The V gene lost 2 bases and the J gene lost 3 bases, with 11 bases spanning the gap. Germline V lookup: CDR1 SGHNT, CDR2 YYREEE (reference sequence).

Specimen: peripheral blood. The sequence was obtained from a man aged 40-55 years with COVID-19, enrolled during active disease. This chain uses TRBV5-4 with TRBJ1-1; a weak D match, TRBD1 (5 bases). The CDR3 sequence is CASSLGVRDTEAFF. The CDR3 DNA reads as TGTGCCAGCAGCTTAGGGGTACGGGACACTGAAGCTTTCTTT.